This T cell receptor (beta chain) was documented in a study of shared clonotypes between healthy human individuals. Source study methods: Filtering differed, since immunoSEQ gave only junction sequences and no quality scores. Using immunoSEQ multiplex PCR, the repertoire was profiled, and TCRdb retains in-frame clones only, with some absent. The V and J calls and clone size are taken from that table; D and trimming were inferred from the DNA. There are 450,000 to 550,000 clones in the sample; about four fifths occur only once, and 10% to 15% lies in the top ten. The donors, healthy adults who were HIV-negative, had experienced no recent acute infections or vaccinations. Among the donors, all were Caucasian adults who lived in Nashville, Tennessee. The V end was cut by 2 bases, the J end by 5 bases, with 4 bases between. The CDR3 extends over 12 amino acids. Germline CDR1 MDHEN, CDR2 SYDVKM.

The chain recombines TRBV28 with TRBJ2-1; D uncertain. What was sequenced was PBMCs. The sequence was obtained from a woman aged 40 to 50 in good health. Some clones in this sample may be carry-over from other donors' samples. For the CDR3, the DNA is TGTGCCAGCAGTTTACCGAACAATGAGCAGTTCTTC. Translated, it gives CASSLPNNEQFF.